This paragraph covers one T cell receptor beta chain sequence. The data were obtained in a study of blood T cell repertoires in COVID-19. Some clones are missing from TCRdb's copy, which holds only in-frame ones; the method was immunoSEQ multiplex PCR. The table lists about 63,000 clones, around 74% of them singletons, with roughly 27% in the top ten. The CDR3 consists of 14 residues. V was cut by 3 bases and J by 4 bases, with 12 bases left in between. Germline V gene sequence: CDR1 KGHSH, CDR2 LQKENI. Material for sequencing was peripheral blood. The genes are TRBV18 and TRBJ1-1, with no clear D. The receptor was derived from a woman aged 80 or older with acute or convalescent COVID-19. In DNA, the CDR3 is TGTGCCAGCTCACCCGAGAGTTCCGGCACTGAAGCTTTCTTT. It encodes CASSPESSGTEAFF.